These 18 T cell receptor beta chains share one sample of origin, sequenced in a study of shared clonotypes between healthy human individuals. Some clones are missing from TCRdb's copy, which holds only in-frame ones; the method was immunoSEQ multiplex PCR. Among over a million clones, 65% to 75% were seen once, and the ten largest hold approximately 1.5%. Sequencing input: memory CD4+ T cells sorted from blood. Specified subset: CD45RA-negative fraction. These receptors came from a man aged 18-30 years in good health.

This rearrangement joins TRBV27 to TRBJ1-1; D remains unclear. CDR1 MNHEY and CDR2 SMNVEV come from the germline V gene (reference sequence). V was trimmed by 0 bases and J by 3 bases, leaving 14 bases between them. The CDR3 is made up of 16 amino acids. Written as DNA, the CDR3 is TGTGCCAGCAGTTTATCCCTGACCCGAGGGTACACTGAAGCTTTCTTT. It encodes CASSLSLTRGYTEAFF.

The table lists this clone with a few counts. V is TRBV6-6 and J is TRBJ2-2, with D possibly being TRBD1 (5 bases). Trimming removed 1 base from V and 0 bases from J, with 9 bases in between. CDR3 length: 16 amino acids. Germline values: CDR1 MNHNY, CDR2 SVGAGI (reference sequence). The DNA of the CDR3 is TGTGCCAGCAGTTACTTGGACATATCGAACACCGGGGAGCTGTTTTTT. Protein product: CASSYLDISNTGELFF.

The DNA of the CDR3 is TGTGCCTGGAGTGTAGGAGTAGCGGGTAAAGAGACCCAGTACTTC. Its protein is CAWSVGVAGKETQYF. The chain employs TRBV30 and TRBJ2-5; 7 nucleotides agree with TRBD2. Germline assignment: CDR1 GTSNPN and CDR2 SVGIG (reference sequence). The CDR3 has 15 residues. V shed 0 bases, J shed 3 bases, and the junction held 7 bases outside the gene matches.

The rearrangement uses TRBV29-1 and TRBJ2-1; D is ambiguous. V lost 6 bases, J lost 5 bases, and 11 bases lay in between. CDR1 and CDR2 from the germline V gene are SQVTM and ANQGSEA. The CDR3 totals 12 residues. The CDR3 region has the DNA TGCAGCGTGAGACCTGGGGACAATGAGCAGTTCTTC. Translated, it gives CSVRPGDNEQFF.

The genes are TRBV10-3 and TRBJ2-5, with D maybe TRBD2 (6 bases). The CDR3 covers 16 residues. Trimming removed 4 bases from V and 9 bases from J, with 24 bases in between. The germline CDR1 and CDR2 sequences are ENHRY and SYGVKD. The CDR3 DNA is TGTGCCATCAGTGCCGTTGGGGGGAGCACAGGAACGGCCCAGTACTTC. Its protein product is CAISAVGGSTGTAQYF.

This clone appeared a single time. The gene calls are TRBV10-2 and TRBJ2-7, with no clear D. The V end was cut by 0 bases, the J end by 3 bases, with 6 bases between. Germline V lookup: CDR1 WSHSY, CDR2 SAAADI. This CDR3 contains 13 residues. The CDR3 nucleotides are TGCGCCAGCAGTGAGTCGAACAGCTACGAGCAGTACTTC. This gives the protein CASSESNSYEQYF.

V and J are TRBV18 and TRBJ1-1, with D perhaps TRBD1 (5 bases). Germline V CDR1 and CDR2: KGHSH, LQKENI. V lost 3 bases and J lost 10, with 15 bases in between. This CDR3 has 13 residues. The CDR3 spells CASSPRDGEGAFF. The CDR3 coding sequence is TGTGCCAGCTCACCCCGGGACGGGGAAGGAGCTTTCTTT.

In its sample, this clone was seen once. The gene calls are TRBV2 and TRBJ1-2; D gene ambiguous. CDR1 and CDR2 (germline): SNHLY, FYNNEI. The CDR3 extends over 16 amino acids. Trimming took 3 bases from V and 6 from J, leaving 20 bases between them. For the CDR3, the DNA is TGTGCCAGCAGTGAGTTGGCAGCTGGCGGTTTCGATGGCTACACCTTC. Protein product: CASSELAAGGFDGYTF.

About this clone: Other DNA sequences in this specimen translate into the identical CDR3. This rearrangement joins TRBV7-2 to TRBJ2-1; D is unclear. CDR1 SGHTA and CDR2 FQGNSA come from the germline V gene. The CDR3 covers 14 residues. Trimming removed 5 bases from V and 0 bases from J, with 8 bases in between. In DNA, the CDR3 is TGTGCCAGCAGCCCTGATAGCTCCTACAATGAGCAGTTCTTC. Its translation is CASSPDSSYNEQFF.

The chain couples TRBV13 to TRBJ1-4, with D uncertain. CDR1 PRHDT and CDR2 FYEKMQ come from the germline V gene (reference sequence). Trimming took off 4 bases at V and 5 bases at J, with 11 bases between the two ends. CDR3 length: 14 residues. For the CDR3, the DNA is TGTGCCAGCAGCTCTGACCCGAAAAATGAAAAACTGTTTTTT. This sequence encodes CASSSDPKNEKLFF.

This clone came up a few times. The chain uses TRBV29-1 and TRBJ2-1; no clear D. The germline gives CDR1 SQVTM, CDR2 ANQGSEA. V was pared by 7 bases and J by 6 bases, with 10 bases between. The CDR3 sequence is 11 residues long. CDR3 sequence reads: CSALTRNEQFF. The CDR3 coding sequence is TGCAGCGCCCTCACTCGCAATGAGCAGTTCTTC.

V is TRBV11-2 and J is TRBJ1-4; no clear D. CDR1 is SGHAT, CDR2 FQNNGV, per germline. The CDR3 has 15 residues. V was cut by 3 bases and J by 0 bases, with 8 bases left in between. CDR3 bases: TGTGCCAGCAGCTTCGGACGGGCAACTAATGAAAAACTGTTTTTT. Translated, it gives CASSFGRATNEKLFF.

This rearrangement joins TRBV5-4 to TRBJ1-2, with 8 positions matching TRBD1. Germline CDR1 reads SGHNT; CDR2 reads YYREEE (reference sequence). This CDR3 is 13 amino acids long. The junction had 4 bases not matched to a gene; V was cut back by 4 bases and J by 5 bases. The CDR3 region has the DNA TGTGCCAGCAGCCCTACAGGGGGTTATGGCTACACCTTC. It translates to CASSPTGGYGYTF.

This chain connects TRBV7-2 to TRBJ2-7; D is unresolved. The ends were cut back, 7 bases at V and 1 base at J, with 11 bases in the middle. Germline loops: CDR1 SGHTA, CDR2 FQGNSA. The CDR3 is made up of 13 amino acids. The CDR3 sequence: CASTIDGSYEQYF. The DNA for the CDR3 is TGTGCCAGCACTATAGACGGATCCTACGAGCAGTACTTC.

The chain has TRBV5-1 and TRBJ1-4; D gene unclear. The CDR3 contains 14 residues. The V gene's germline CDR1 is SGHRS and CDR2 YFSETQ. V was shortened by 5 bases and J by 3 bases, with 11 bases between the two germline ends. In nucleotides, the CDR3 is TGCGCCAGCAGTTCTGTAGGAGCTAATGAAAAACTGTTTTTT. Residues: CASSSVGANEKLFF.

This clone was counted once. The chain combines TRBV30 with TRBJ2-7, with unresolved D. V was trimmed by 1 base and J by 1 base, leaving 14 bases between them. This CDR3 has 15 amino acids. The V gene's germline CDR1 is GTSNPN and CDR2 SVGIG (reference sequence). The CDR3 region is CAWSEQSRFSYEQYF. CDR3 DNA sequence: TGTGCCTGGAGTGAACAGTCCCGTTTTTCCTACGAGCAGTACTTC.

This clone was recorded only once. Possible read error: a much larger clone is one base away. The chain recombines TRBV7-3 with TRBJ2-2; 7 bases fit TRBD2. This CDR3 has 17 residues. The germline gives CDR1 SGHTA, CDR2 FQGTGA. Germline trimming cut 10 bases from V and 4 bases from J; bases unmatched to any gene: 18. CDR3 sequence (DNA): TGTGCCAACAGTCCCAGCCCCAGCGGGGCGGGCACCGGGGAGCTGTTTTTT. The encoded protein is CANSPSPSGAGTGELFF.

The chain joins TRBV5-1 to TRBJ1-1; D remains unclear. Trimming took off 4 bases at V and 0 bases at J, with 10 bases between the two ends. This CDR3 comprises 14 residues. CDR1 SGHRS and CDR2 YFSETQ come from the germline V gene. The DNA for the CDR3 is TGCGCCAGCAGCACGAATACGATGAACACTGAAGCTTTCTTT. This sequence encodes CASSTNTMNTEAFF. The full variable domain, rest sourced from reference TRBV5-1 and TRBJ1-1, is KAGVTQTPRYLIKTRGQQVTLSCSPISGHRSVSWYQQTPGQGLQFLFEYFSETQRNKGNFPGRFSGRQFSNSRSEMNVSTLELGDSALYLCASSTNTMNTEAFFGQGTRLTVV.